This T cell receptor (beta chain) was recovered during a study of cytomegalovirus exposure and HLA in healthy donors. Study summary: Unique TCRs from HLA-typed donors, around 79 million of them, were held in an early data release.

J lost 3 bases, V lost 5 bases, and 5 bases had no gene match. The length of the CDR3 is 14 residues. Germline lookup yields CDR1 SGHTA and CDR2 FQGTGA. 60 Vbeta and 13 Jbeta primers were used in PCR. Sequencing used immunoSEQ multiplex PCR; TCRdb keeps in-frame clones, though not all of them. The sample includes over 120,000 clones, almost 85% of them seen just once. While unrecorded immune exposures were likely, the donors were nominally healthy when sampled. Sequencing was performed on PBMCs. The chain couples TRBV7-3 to TRBJ1-1; 8 nucleotides align to TRBD1. The sequence was obtained from a man aged 25 to 40 in good health and CMV-seropositive. CDR3 residues: CASSPRQGYTEAFF. In DNA, the CDR3 is TGTGCCAGCAGCCCCCGACAGGGGTACACTGAAGCTTTCTTT.